The 9 T cell receptor beta chains presented below share a single source sample, sequenced in a study of blood T cell repertoires in COVID-19. Clones were sequenced by immunoSEQ multiplex PCR, and TCRdb holds only the in-frame ones, with some missing. The sample shows about 160,000 clones, around 80% of them seen only once. The material sequenced was peripheral blood. The source of these receptors is a woman aged 80 or over with active or convalescent COVID-19.

V and J are TRBV5-1 and TRBJ1-1; D uncertain. From germline, CDR1 is SGHRS and CDR2 YFSETQ. The CDR3 has 14 amino acids. Trimming removed 4 bases at V and 5 bases at J, with 15 bases between. This CDR3 is CASSPGMTGTEAFF. In DNA, the CDR3 is TGCGCCAGCAGCCCCGGAATGACCGGGACTGAAGCTTTCTTT.

The rearrangement links TRBV5-1 to TRBJ1-2; possible D gene TRBD1, 5 bases. The CDR3 contains 15 residues. Trimming shortened V by 3 bases and J by 0 bases, and 12 bases separated the two germline ends. Germline V gene lookup returns CDR1 SGHRS and CDR2 YFSETQ. Here the CDR3 DNA reads TGCGCCAGCAGCTGGGGGGACCGTCCTAACTATGGCTACACCTTC. Protein: CASSWGDRPNYGYTF.

The chain joins TRBV7-9 to TRBJ1-6; 9 bases fit TRBD1. The CDR3 has 15 residues. The ends lost 5 bases at V and 7 bases at J; junction bases unmatched: 6. Germline V gene data show CDR1 as SEHNR and CDR2 as FQNEAQ (reference sequence). The CDR3 bases are TGTGCCAGCAGCCCAGGGACAGGGTTCAATTCACCCCTCCACTTT. Translation: CASSPGTGFNSPLHF.

J is TRBJ2-7 and V is TRBV4-1, with 9 bases that match TRBD1. There are 15 residues in the CDR3. The V gene's germline CDR1 is MGHRA and CDR2 YSYEKL. V gave up 4 bases and J gave up 6 bases; unmatched junction bases: 10. The CDR3 nucleotides are TGCGCCAGCAGCCGGGAACAGGGGGCTCCCGGCGAGCAGTACTTC. This sequence encodes CASSREQGAPGEQYF.

The chain links TRBV28 to TRBJ1-4, with 8 nucleotides matching TRBD1. Germline V gene sequence: CDR1 MDHEN, CDR2 SYDVKM. Trimming cost V 4 bases and J 7 bases; bases outside gene matches: 5. This CDR3 comprises 14 residues. DNA for the CDR3: TGTGCCAGCAGTTCCGGGACAGGTCGTGAAAAACTGTTTTTT. It yields the protein CASSSGTGREKLFF.

This clone turned up a few times. V is TRBV11-2 and J is TRBJ1-4; no definite D call. The germline V and J ends were trimmed by 2 bases and 4 bases, with 8 bases remaining between them. This CDR3 spans 14 amino acids. Germline V lookup: CDR1 SGHAT, CDR2 FQNNGV. CDR3 amino acids: CASSLRRSNEKLFF. As DNA, the CDR3 is TGTGCCAGCAGCTTAAGACGGAGTAATGAAAAACTGTTTTTT.

The V call is TRBV7-9, the J call TRBJ1-1; a weak D match, TRBD1 (6 bases). The CDR3 spans 13 residues. Germline V gene sequence: CDR1 SEHNR, CDR2 FQNEAQ (reference sequence). Trimming left V 5 bases short and J 4 bases short, with 11 bases between. The CDR3 nucleotides are TGTGCCAGCAGCCGTTCAGGGGCCACTGAAGCTTTCTTT. This gives the protein CASSRSGATEAFF.

V and J are TRBV18 and TRBJ1-1, with a weak D call TRBD1 (5 bases). Germline CDR1 and CDR2: KGHSH and LQKENI. V dropped 3 bases and J dropped 3 bases, with 11 bases sitting between them. CDR3 length: 14 residues. CDR3 coding DNA: TGTGCCAGCTCACCTCGGGTAGGGGACACTGAAGCTTTCTTT. Its protein product is CASSPRVGDTEAFF.

A word on this clone: At one end the junction does not follow the germline gene, possibly because of a read error. This chain uses TRBV7-7 with TRBJ1-1, with D possibly TRBD1 on 5 matching bases. The CDR3 is 13 residues long. Per the germline V gene, CDR1 is SSHAT and CDR2 is FNYEAQ (reference sequence). The DNA for the CDR3 is TGTGCTAGCAGCGTAGGACAGAACACTGAAGCTTTCTTT. Protein: CASSVGQNTEAFF.